This T cell receptor (beta chain) was identified during a study of response to subunit inactivated influenza vaccine. Study-wide results and limits: Authors suggested each seasonal influenza vaccination recruits few new T cells.

The ends were cut back, 2 bases at V and 5 bases at J, with 12 bases in the middle. There are 13 residues in the CDR3. Germline assignment: CDR1 GTSNPN and CDR2 SVGIG (reference sequence). In the case of this clonotype: Its matching antigen is unknown.

TCRdb independently ran MiXCR on the RT-PCR reads; one entry per CDR3 protein. The sample contains 500,000 or so distinct CDR3 sequences, about 10% of which appear only once. This chain connects TRBV30 to TRBJ1-1; the D gene is possibly TRBD1 (6 bases). The sample consisted of PBMCs from blood, taken 35 to 45 days after vaccination. The source is a man aged 45 to 65 who received an inactivated influenza vaccine. CDR3 coding DNA: TGTGCCTGGAGTTCCAGGGGTCGTACTGAAGCTTTCTTT. Its protein is CAWSSRGRTEAFF.